Following are 27 T cell receptor beta chains from one sample sequenced in a study of blood T cell repertoires in COVID-19. Only in-frame clones appear in the TCRdb table, and some are missing; sequencing was by immunoSEQ multiplex PCR. This sample has some 220,000 clones; about 87% occur once, and the top ten carry just over 2.5%. Sequencing input: PBMCs or T cells enriched from blood (not recorded which). These receptors originate from a woman aged 30 to 39 who had recovered from COVID-19.

The chain employs TRBV9 and TRBJ2-7, with D tentatively TRBD1 (5 bases). Between the trimmed V and J ends, which lost 3 bases and 5 bases, there was a span of 15 bases. The CDR3 loop spans 14 amino acids. Germline loops: CDR1 SGDLS, CDR2 YYNGEE. The CDR3 coding sequence is TGTGCCAGCAGCGGGGGCTACAGAGCAGACGAGCAGTACTTC. It codes for CASSGGYRADEQYF.

The rearrangement joins TRBV5-4 to TRBJ1-6, with 9 positions matching TRBD1. The V segment lost 0 bases and the J segment 7 bases; nucleotides outside the gene matches: 5. CDR1 is SGHNT and CDR2 is YYREEE in the germline V gene (reference sequence). The CDR3 has 16 amino acids. The CDR3 DNA reads as TGTGCCAGCAGCTTGGGGGGACAGGGAGGGAATTCACCCCTCCACTTT. Protein: CASSLGGQGGNSPLHF. Based on the CDR3 plus reference TRBV5-4 and TRBJ1-6, the full variable domain is ETGVTQSPTHLIKTRGQQVTLRCSSQSGHNTVSWYQQALGQGPQFIFQYYREEENGRGNFPPRFSGLQFPNYSSELNVNALELDDSALYLCASSLGGQGGNSPLHFGNGTRLTVT.

The DNA of the CDR3 is TGCGCCAGCAGCTTGGGACAGGGGGCGCATAATTCACCCCTCCACTTT. Translating it yields CASSLGQGAHNSPLHF. This chain uses TRBV5-1 with TRBJ1-6; 10 bases map to TRBD1. Germline CDR1 SGHRS, CDR2 YFSETQ. J gave up 5 bases and V 0 bases, and 2 bases lay outside the gene matches. The CDR3 is 16 amino acids.

The DNA of the CDR3 is TGTGCCAGCAGCCTAGGACAGGGGAATGAAAAACTGTTTTTT. Translating gives CASSLGQGNEKLFF. V usage is TRBV7-6 and J usage is TRBJ1-4; 9 nucleotides line up with TRBD1. V lost 5 bases and J lost 5; bases outside the gene matches: 3. CDR1 and CDR2 (germline): SGHVS, FNYEAQ. The CDR3 is 14 residues long.

The chain is built from TRBV7-9 and TRBJ1-1; D unresolved. Trimming cost V 5 bases and J 4 bases, with 11 bases left between them. The length of the CDR3 is 13 residues. Germline V gene data show CDR1 as SEHNR and CDR2 as FQNEAQ (reference sequence). CDR3 protein: CASSTGMGTEAFF. In DNA, the CDR3 is TGTGCCAGCAGCACCGGGATGGGCACTGAAGCTTTCTTT.

CDR3 protein: CASSLPLGQVRGEQYF. CDR3 in DNA: TGCGCCAGCAGCTTGCCCCTGGGACAGGTGCGTGGTGAGCAGTACTTC. The rearrangement links TRBV5-1 to TRBJ2-7; 8 bases agree with TRBD1. V lost 1 base and J lost 7; bases outside the gene matches: 13. This CDR3 is built from 16 residues. Germline CDR1 SGHRS, CDR2 YFSETQ.

The V and J genes are TRBV6-5 and TRBJ1-2; no reliable D call. Germline V CDR1 and CDR2: MNHEY, SVGAGI. Trimming removed 6 bases from V and 0 bases from J, with 14 bases in between. This CDR3 is 15 amino acids long. CDR3 amino acids: CASSPEGGANYGYTF. The CDR3 DNA sequence: TGTGCCAGCAGCCCCGAGGGTGGGGCTAACTATGGCTACACCTTC.

The rearrangement uses TRBV6-2 or TRBV6-3 and TRBJ2-7, with 7 bases identical to TRBD1. The CDR3 is 15 amino acids. V trimming: 2 bases; J trimming: 4 bases; junction bases outside the gene matches: 8. Looked up from germline, CDR1 is MNHEY and CDR2 is SVGEGT. The CDR3: CASSYGRQGRYEQYF. The CDR3 bases are TGTGCCAGCAGTTACGGGAGACAGGGCAGGTACGAGCAGTACTTC.

The V gene is TRBV7-3, the J gene TRBJ1-2; weak D call: TRBD1 (6 bases). The germline gives CDR1 SGHTA, CDR2 FQGTGA. Trimming removed 5 bases at V and 4 bases at J, with 11 bases between. The length of the CDR3 is 13 residues. The DNA for the CDR3 is TGTGCCAGCAGCCCTACAGGGCTCTATGGCTACACCTTC. Its protein is CASSPTGLYGYTF.

This chain joins TRBV11-2 and TRBJ2-7; 8 bases line up with TRBD2. CDR1 and CDR2 from the germline V gene are SGHAT and FQNNGV. The CDR3 sequence is 16 residues long. Losses at the gene ends were 5 bases for V and 0 bases for J; bases not matched to a gene: 9. In DNA, the CDR3 is TGTGCCAGCAGCCCCGCCCAGCGGGGGCCCTCCTACGAGCAGTACTTC. Amino acids: CASSPAQRGPSYEQYF.

In nucleotides, the CDR3 is TGTGCCAGTAGTCAACCCAGGGGATGGGCCGGTACTGAAGCTTTCTTT. This sequence encodes CASSQPRGWAGTEAFF. The chain has TRBV19 and TRBJ1-1; D possibly corresponds to TRBD1 (6 bases). V lost 5 bases to trimming and J lost 5 bases, with 21 bases between them. The CDR3 length is 16 residues. Germline loops: CDR1 LNHDA, CDR2 SQIVND (reference sequence).

This clone showed up just once. The gene calls are TRBV7-8 and TRBJ1-2; 8 nucleotides agree with TRBD1. CDR3 length: 16 residues. The germline V gene has CDR1 SGHVS and CDR2 FQNEAQ. The junction had 9 bases not matched to a gene; V was cut back by 2 bases and J by 4 bases. The CDR3 loop reads CASSLMAGGALYGYTF. In nucleotides, the CDR3 is TGTGCCAGCAGCTTAATGGCAGGGGGCGCGCTCTATGGCTACACCTTC.

This sequence joins TRBV19 and TRBJ2-6; D is ambiguous. Germline CDR1 is LNHDA and CDR2 is SQIVND (reference sequence). This CDR3 comprises 12 residues. The V end lost 7 bases, the J end lost 4 bases, and 5 bases lay between the germline ends. Written as DNA, the CDR3 is TGTGCCAGTATATCCGGGGCCAACGTCCTGACTTTC. It encodes CASISGANVLTF. Combining the CDR3 with reference TRBV19 and TRBJ2-6 gives the whole variable domain DGGITQSPKYLFRKEGQNVTLSCEQNLNHDAMYWYRQDPGQGLRLIYYSQIVNDFQKGDIAEGYSVSREKKESFPLTVTSAQKNPTAFYLCASISGANVLTFGAGSRLTVL.

The CDR3 bases are TGTGCCAGTAGTATAGATACGACAGGATTCTATGGCTACACCTTC. The encoded protein is CASSIDTTGFYGYTF. The rearrangement uses TRBV19 and TRBJ1-2; D might be TRBD1 (6 bases). Trimming shortened V by 0 bases and J by 4 bases, and 12 bases separated the two germline ends. The CDR3 extends over 15 amino acids. Germline values: CDR1 LNHDA, CDR2 SQIVND (reference sequence).

The chain couples TRBV5-1 to TRBJ2-1; 8 bases match TRBD1. Looked up from germline, CDR1 is SGHRS and CDR2 is YFSETQ. Trimming cost V 1 base and J 0 bases; bases outside gene matches: 6. The CDR3 covers 17 residues. CDR3: CASSLYRDRSSYNEQFF. The DNA of the CDR3 is TGCGCCAGCAGCTTGTACCGGGACAGGAGCTCCTACAATGAGCAGTTCTTC.

A single count supports this clone. The rearrangement uses TRBV5-1 and TRBJ2-3, with D perhaps TRBD2 (5 bases). This CDR3 is 14 amino acids long. V shed 5 bases and J shed 3 bases, with 13 bases lying between them. Germline V gives CDR1 SGHRS, CDR2 YFSETQ. The CDR3 reads CASSPRVSTDTQYF. CDR3 nucleotide sequence: TGCGCCAGCAGTCCGAGGGTATCAACAGATACGCAGTATTTT.

V usage is TRBV4-1 and J usage is TRBJ2-5, with TRBD1 matching 7 bases. Germline CDR1 reads MGHRA; CDR2 reads YSYEKL. The junction had 7 bases not matched to a gene; V was cut back by 0 bases and J by 3 bases. This CDR3 contains 16 residues. The CDR3 here is CASSQETGQDEETQYF. The CDR3 DNA reads TGCGCCAGCAGCCAAGAAACAGGACAGGACGAAGAGACCCAGTACTTC.

The V gene is TRBV9, the J gene TRBJ1-1; tentatively, D is TRBD1 (6 bases). There are 13 residues in the CDR3. Between the trimmed V and J ends, which lost 8 bases and 5 bases, there was a span of 16 bases. Germline V gene lookup returns CDR1 SGDLS and CDR2 YYNGEE. The chain's CDR3 is CASSRGGRTEAFF. In nucleotides, the CDR3 is TGTGCCAGTAGCCGAGGGGGAAGGACTGAAGCTTTCTTT.

This clone was counted a single time. This chain joins TRBV7-3 and TRBJ1-2; unclear D gene. CDR1 is SGHTA, CDR2 FQGTGA, per germline. Trimming left V 0 bases short and J 7 bases short, with 9 bases between. The CDR3 has 13 amino acids. In DNA, the CDR3 is TGTGCCAGCAGCTTAACGTATCAGTCTGGCTACACCTTC. This sequence encodes CASSLTYQSGYTF.

There are a few counts of this clone. J is TRBJ1-6 and V is TRBV4-2, with D possibly matching TRBD1 (6 bases). V was shortened by 0 bases and J by 8 bases, with 11 bases between the two germline ends. Germline V gene data show CDR1 as LGHNA and CDR2 as YNFKEQ. The CDR3 has 15 residues. CDR3 bases: TGTGCCAGCAGCCAAGATAAAGCAGGGGATTCACCCCTCCACTTT. Residues: CASSQDKAGDSPLHF.

The chain employs TRBV7-9 and TRBJ1-3; D uncertain. The germline gives CDR1 SEHNR, CDR2 FQNEAQ (reference sequence). V shed 5 bases and J shed 8 bases, with 10 bases lying between them. The CDR3 has 12 amino acids. The CDR3 sequence is CASSPTPDTIYF. Here the CDR3 DNA reads TGTGCCAGCAGCCCCACACCAGACACCATATATTTT.

The gene calls are TRBV9 and TRBJ2-3; D is possibly TRBD2 (7 bases). Germline V gene data show CDR1 as SGDLS and CDR2 as YYNGEE. With 0 bases removed from V and 4 bases from J, the gap between germline ends came to 12 bases. The length of the CDR3 is 15 residues. The CDR3 here is CASSVAIGGADTQYF. CDR3 bases: TGTGCCAGCAGCGTAGCTATAGGGGGGGCAGATACGCAGTATTTT.

The chain carries TRBV7-6 and TRBJ1-3; D is perhaps TRBD1 (5 bases). CDR3 size: 15 residues. V was cut by 4 bases and J by 2 bases, with 12 bases left in between. Looked up from germline, CDR1 is SGHVS and CDR2 is FNYEAQ. The CDR3 reads CASSSTARPGNTIYF. CDR3 DNA sequence: TGTGCCAGCAGCTCGACAGCCCGGCCTGGAAACACCATATATTTT.

The chain has TRBV25-1 and TRBJ1-2; maybe TRBD1 (5 bases). The CDR3 is 14 amino acids. V lost 6 bases, J lost 10 bases, and 21 bases lay in between. In germline, CDR1 is MGHDK, CDR2 SYGVNS. The CDR3 DNA reads as TGTGCCAGCAGGGACCCAGCACAGGAGACGATCTACACCTTC. Its protein is CASRDPAQETIYTF.

The chain has TRBV7-9 and TRBJ2-2; 7 positions agree with TRBD1. CDR1 SEHNR and CDR2 FQNEAQ come from the germline V gene (reference sequence). The CDR3 covers 16 residues. J lost 4 bases, V lost 7 bases, and 12 bases had no gene match. In nucleotides, the CDR3 is TGTGCCAGCACTCATGGGACGGCAGGGGGCACCGGGGAGCTGTTTTTT. Its protein product is CASTHGTAGGTGELFF.

The V gene is TRBV11-3, the J gene TRBJ2-1; 7 bases map to TRBD1. V shed 5 bases, J shed 0 bases, and the junction held 1 base outside the gene matches. Germline lookup yields CDR1 SGHNT and CDR2 YENEEA. This CDR3 is 14 amino acids long. The CDR3 nucleotides are TGTGCCAGCAGCCGGGACAGCTCCTACAATGAGCAGTTCTTC. Protein sequence: CASSRDSSYNEQFF. The entire variable domain, with the rest obtained from reference TRBV11-3 and TRBJ2-1, is as follows: EAGVVQSPRYKIIEKKQPVAFWCNPISGHNTLYWYLQNLGQGPELLIRYENEEAVDDSQLPKDRFSAERLKGVDSTLKIQPAELGDSAVYLCASSRDSSYNEQFFGPGTRLTVL.

This chain uses TRBV6-4 with TRBJ2-1; D perhaps matches TRBD1 (6 bases). The CDR3 loop spans 15 amino acids. Germline V gene lookup returns CDR1 MRHNA and CDR2 SNTAGT. V lost 3 bases and J 4 bases, leaving 13 bases between the germline ends. In DNA, the CDR3 is TGTGCCAGCAGTGATCAGGGGCGGCCATACAATGAGCAGTTCTTC. Translating it yields CASSDQGRPYNEQFF.